This T cell receptor beta chain was documented in a study of T cells in Graves' hyperthyroidism and ophthalmopathy. Notes on the study in general: Blood shared most expanded thyroid clonotypes above 0.001.

For this clonotype: Its specificity is unknown.

Amplification targeted TCR beta CDR3 regions from RNA transcripts. The TCR CDR3 was amplified in a first-round RT-PCR using the HTBI primer set. TCRdb analysed the multiplex PCR reads with MiXCR anew, one entry per CDR3 protein. Of nearly 750,000 distinct CDR3 sequences listed, 30% to 40% are singletons. Trimming pared 2 bases from V and 5 bases from J, leaving 15 bases between. The CDR3 spans 15 residues. Not enrolled were patients with uncontrolled infection, other autoimmune disease, pregnancy or lactation. PBMCs were obtained from over 8.5 ml fresh peripheral blood. The gene calls are TRBV12-3 or TRBV12-4 and TRBJ1-2; D is unclear. Input material: blood. The sequence was obtained from a woman between 40 and 55 years old with Graves' hyperthyroidism. The CDR3 nucleotides are TGTGCCAGCAGTTTATCGCCCGGGGTAGGGTATGGCTACACCTTC. Translated: CASSLSPGVGYGYTF.